This T cell receptor beta chain came from a study of vaccination and CD4 T cells after COVID-19. The Oncomine TCR Beta short-read assay was applied to DNA of cultured CD4+ T cells. Each CDR3 protein is one row after TCRdb ran MiXCR on the PCR reads. This sample yields around 3,000 distinct CDR3 sequences, of which 25% are seen a single time; 19% belongs to the top ten. The treatment: approximately nine-day PBMC culture with coronavirus spike peptide pools or control peptides (ViraFEST assay). This clonotype occurred a few times. The antigen is not known. V shed 1 base and J shed 6 bases, with 16 bases lying between them. This CDR3 is 16 amino acids long. Per germline, CDR1 MDHEN and CDR2 SYDVKM.

This receptor was taken from a human donor who had recovered from COVID-19. The gene calls are TRBV28 and TRBJ1-5; D is undetermined. The sequencing here drew on CD4+ T cells from blood, cultured in vitro, taken after SARS-CoV-2 vaccination. The CDR3 DNA sequence: TGTGCCAGCAGTTTATTCGGCCTCCTGAGAGGTCAGCCCCAGCATTTT. Translated, it gives CASSLFGLLRGQPQHF.